This passage covers 3 T cell receptor beta chains from one sample sequenced in a study of human T cells and chemical hapten exposure. TCRdb reprocessed the RACE reads with MiXCR, giving one entry per CDR3 protein. The sample has 200,000 to 300,000 distinct CDR3 sequences; approximately 8.6% are singletons. Time point: pre-sensitization, week 0. The sample's treatment: therapeutic diphenylcyclopropenone sensitization with weekly scalp DPC. The source material was whole blood, sampled in connection with sensitization to the hapten diphenylcyclopropenone (DPC). The receptors were sampled from a woman in her 40s with alopecia areata. Some clones in this sample may be carry-over from other donors' samples.

The rearrangement joins TRBV9 to TRBJ2-1; D unresolved. V was pared by 3 bases and J by 5 bases, with 12 bases between. Germline V CDR1 and CDR2: SGDLS, YYNGEE. The CDR3 spans 14 residues. This CDR3 reads CASSDSHPDNEQFF. The CDR3 nucleotides are TGTGCCAGCAGCGATAGCCACCCCGACAATGAGCAGTTCTTC.

This clonotype appeared a few times. The CDR3 protein is CATSGTGKSYNEQFF. DNA of the CDR3: TGTGCCACCAGTGGGACAGGGAAATCCTACAATGAGCAGTTCTTC. J is TRBJ2-1 and V is TRBV24-1; 8 nucleotides match TRBD1. This CDR3 has 15 amino acids. V was clipped by 5 bases and J by 1 base; unmatched bases: 3. Germline-derived CDR1 and CDR2 are KGHDR and SFDVKD.

The chain is built from TRBV27 and TRBJ2-7; D possibly corresponds to TRBD1 (6 bases). There are 14 residues in the CDR3. Per germline, CDR1 MNHEY and CDR2 SMNVEV (reference sequence). V was cut by 8 bases and J by 3 bases, with 17 bases left in between. The CDR3 DNA reads TGTGCCAGCTGGGCACGGGACACCCACTACGAGCAGTACTTC. This gives the protein CASWARDTHYEQYF.